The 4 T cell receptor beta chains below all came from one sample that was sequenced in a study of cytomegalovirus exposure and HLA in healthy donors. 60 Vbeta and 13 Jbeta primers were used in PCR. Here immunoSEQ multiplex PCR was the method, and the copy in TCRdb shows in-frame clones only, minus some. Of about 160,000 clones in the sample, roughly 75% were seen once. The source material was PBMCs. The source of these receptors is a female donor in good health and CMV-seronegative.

Written as DNA, the CDR3 is TGTGCCAGCAGCTCCGGGACTAGCAATGAGCAGTTCTTC. Its protein is CASSSGTSNEQFF. The V and J genes are TRBV7-9 and TRBJ2-1; 8 bases agree with TRBD2. CDR1 and CDR2 (germline): SEHNR, FQNEAQ (reference sequence). V shed 4 bases and J 6 bases; nucleotides not matched to a gene: 2. This CDR3 contains 13 residues.

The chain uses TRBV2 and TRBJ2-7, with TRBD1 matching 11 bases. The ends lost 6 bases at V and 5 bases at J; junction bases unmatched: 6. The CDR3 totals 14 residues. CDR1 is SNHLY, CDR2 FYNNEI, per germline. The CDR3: CASRQDRGLNEQYF. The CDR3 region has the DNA TGTGCCAGCAGACAGGACAGGGGGCTCAACGAGCAGTACTTC.

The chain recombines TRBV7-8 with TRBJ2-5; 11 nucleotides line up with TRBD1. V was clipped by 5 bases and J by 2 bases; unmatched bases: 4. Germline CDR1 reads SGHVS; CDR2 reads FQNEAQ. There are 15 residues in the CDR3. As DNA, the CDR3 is TGTGCCAGCAGCCGCGGGACAGGGGGGCAAGAGACCCAGTACTTC. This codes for CASSRGTGGQETQYF.

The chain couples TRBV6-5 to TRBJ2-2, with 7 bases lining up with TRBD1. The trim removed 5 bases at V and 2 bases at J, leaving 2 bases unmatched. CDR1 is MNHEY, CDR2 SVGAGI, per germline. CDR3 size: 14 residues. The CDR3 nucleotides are TGTGCCAGCAGTACAGGGGCCAACACCGGGGAGCTGTTTTTT. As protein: CASSTGANTGELFF.